This TCR beta chain was profiled in a study of a mutant IDH1 vaccine in newly diagnosed glioma. As for the study in general: Patients received vaccination from 4-6 weeks after radiotherapy alone, or with temozolomide cycles.

The time point was: week 35, safety follow-up. With topical imiquimod, each dose of the vaccine consisted of 300 ug of mutant IDH1 20-mer peptide. The assay was immunoSEQ multiplex PCR, and TCRdb's table has in-frame clones only and misses some. The table records approximately 61,000 clones, 80% to 90% of them present only once. As for this clone: What it recognizes is unknown.

The CDR3 has 11 amino acids. Trimming cost V 7 bases and J 3 bases; bases outside gene matches: 2. Germline loops: CDR1 SQVTM, CDR2 ANQGSEA. Overall study findings and caveats: Apparently, pseudoprogression bore no relation to changes among the top peripheral T cell clonotypes.

Sequencing was performed on PBMCs, taken from a glioma patient whose treatment included an IDH1 peptide vaccine. The chain is built from TRBV29-1 and TRBJ2-7; 8 bases agree with TRBD1. This receptor was taken from a man aged 40-55 years with glioma. The CDR3 is CSATGGYEQYF. The CDR3 DNA reads TGCAGCGCTACAGGGGGCTACGAGCAGTACTTC.